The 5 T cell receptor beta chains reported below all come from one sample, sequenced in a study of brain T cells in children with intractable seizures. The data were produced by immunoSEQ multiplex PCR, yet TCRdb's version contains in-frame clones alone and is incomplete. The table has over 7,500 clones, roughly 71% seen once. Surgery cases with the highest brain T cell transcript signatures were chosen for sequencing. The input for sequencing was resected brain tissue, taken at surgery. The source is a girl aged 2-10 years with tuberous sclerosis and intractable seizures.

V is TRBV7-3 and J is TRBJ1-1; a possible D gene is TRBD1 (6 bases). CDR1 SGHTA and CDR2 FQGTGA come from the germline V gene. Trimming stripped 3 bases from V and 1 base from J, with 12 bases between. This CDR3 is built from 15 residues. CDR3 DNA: TGTGCCAGCAGCTTGGACCCGGGACAGAACACTGAAGCTTTCTTT. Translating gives CASSLDPGQNTEAFF.

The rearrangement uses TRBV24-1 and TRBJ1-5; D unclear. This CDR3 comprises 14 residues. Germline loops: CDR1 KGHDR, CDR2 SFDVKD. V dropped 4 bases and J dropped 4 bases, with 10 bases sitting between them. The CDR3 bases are TGTGCCACCAGTGACCGGACGGGGAATCAGCCCCAGCATTTT. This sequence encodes CATSDRTGNQPQHF.

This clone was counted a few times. Written as DNA, the CDR3 is TGTGCCAGCTCACCAGCGGGCTTGAACACTGAAGCTTTCTTT. This translates into CASSPAGLNTEAFF. The rearrangement uses TRBV18 and TRBJ1-1, with D uncertain. This CDR3 region has 14 residues. Germline V lookup: CDR1 KGHSH, CDR2 LQKENI. V lost 2 bases to trimming and J lost 0 bases, with 7 bases between them.

The CDR3 loop reads CSASDGTGGKGYGYTF. In DNA, the CDR3 is TGCAGTGCTAGTGACGGGACAGGGGGCAAGGGGTATGGCTACACCTTC. The chain is built from TRBV20-1 and TRBJ1-2; 12 positions agree with TRBD1. Germline V lookup: CDR1 DFQATT, CDR2 SNEGSKA (reference sequence). V gave up 3 bases and J gave up 5 bases; unmatched junction bases: 10. The CDR3 contains 16 residues.

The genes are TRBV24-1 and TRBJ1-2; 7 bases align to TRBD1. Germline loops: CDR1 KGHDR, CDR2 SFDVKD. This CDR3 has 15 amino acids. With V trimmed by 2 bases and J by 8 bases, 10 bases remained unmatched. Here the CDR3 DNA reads TGTGCCACCAGTGATTCACACAGGGGCAAAGACGGCTACACCTTC. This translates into CATSDSHRGKDGYTF.